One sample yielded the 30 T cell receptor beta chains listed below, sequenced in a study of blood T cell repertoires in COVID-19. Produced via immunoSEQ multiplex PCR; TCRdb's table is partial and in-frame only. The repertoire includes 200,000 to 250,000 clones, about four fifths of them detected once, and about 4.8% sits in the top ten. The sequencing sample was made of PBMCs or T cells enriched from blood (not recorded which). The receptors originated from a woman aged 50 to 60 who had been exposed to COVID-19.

In nucleotides, the CDR3 is TGTGCTAGTGGAGCGGGACTTACCGGGGAGCTGTTTTTT. This encodes CASGAGLTGELFF. The chain is built from TRBV12-5 and TRBJ2-2, with TRBD2 matching 7 bases. CDR1 and CDR2 (germline): LGHNT, FRNRAP. V lost 6 bases, J lost 5 bases, and 3 bases stayed unmatched. The CDR3 spans 13 residues.

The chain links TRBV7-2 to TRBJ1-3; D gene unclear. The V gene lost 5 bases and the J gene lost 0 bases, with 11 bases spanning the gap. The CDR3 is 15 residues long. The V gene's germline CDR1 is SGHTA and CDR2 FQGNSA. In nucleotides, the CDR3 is TGTGCCAGCAGCCAGGCGGGCATCTCTGGAAACACCATATATTTT. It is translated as CASSQAGISGNTIYF.

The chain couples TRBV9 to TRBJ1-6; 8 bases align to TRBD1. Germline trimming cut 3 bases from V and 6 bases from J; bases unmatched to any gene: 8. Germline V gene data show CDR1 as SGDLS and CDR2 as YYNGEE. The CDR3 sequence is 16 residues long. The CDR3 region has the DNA TGTGCCAGCAGCGGCGACCCAGGGGGCTTTAATTCACCCCTCCACTTT. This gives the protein CASSGDPGGFNSPLHF.

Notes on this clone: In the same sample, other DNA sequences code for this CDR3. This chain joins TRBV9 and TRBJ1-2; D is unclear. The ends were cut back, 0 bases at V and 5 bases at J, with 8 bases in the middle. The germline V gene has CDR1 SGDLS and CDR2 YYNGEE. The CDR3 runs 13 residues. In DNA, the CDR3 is TGTGCCAGCAGCGTAGAGGCGGGGTATGGCTACACCTTC. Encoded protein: CASSVEAGYGYTF.

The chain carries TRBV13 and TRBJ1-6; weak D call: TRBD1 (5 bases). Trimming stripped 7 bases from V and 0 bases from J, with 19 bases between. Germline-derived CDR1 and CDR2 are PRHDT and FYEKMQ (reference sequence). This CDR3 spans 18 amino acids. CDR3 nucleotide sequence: TGTGCCAGCACCCCACGCGGGGGGGTTAGCTCCTATAATTCACCCCTCCACTTT. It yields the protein CASTPRGGVSSYNSPLHF.

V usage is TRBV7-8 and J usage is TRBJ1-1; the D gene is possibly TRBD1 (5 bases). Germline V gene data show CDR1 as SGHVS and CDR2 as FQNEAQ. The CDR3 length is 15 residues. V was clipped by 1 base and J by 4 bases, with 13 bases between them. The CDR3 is CASSLGGWGTTEAFF. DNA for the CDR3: TGTGCCAGCAGCTTAGGAGGTTGGGGCACCACTGAAGCTTTCTTT. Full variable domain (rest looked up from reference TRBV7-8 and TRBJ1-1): GAGVSQSPRYKVAKRGQDVALRCDPISGHVSLFWYQQALGQGPEFLTYFQNEAQLDKSGLPSDRFFAERPEGSVSTLKIQRTQQEDSAVYLCASSLGGWGTTEAFFGQGTRLTVV.

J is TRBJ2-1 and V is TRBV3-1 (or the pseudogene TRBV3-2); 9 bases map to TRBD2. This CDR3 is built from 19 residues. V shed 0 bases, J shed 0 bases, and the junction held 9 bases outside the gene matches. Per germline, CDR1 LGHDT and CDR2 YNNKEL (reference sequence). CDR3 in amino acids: CASSQEGPTSGNSYNEQFF. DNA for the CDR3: TGTGCCAGCAGCCAAGAAGGCCCGACTAGCGGAAACTCCTACAATGAGCAGTTCTTC.

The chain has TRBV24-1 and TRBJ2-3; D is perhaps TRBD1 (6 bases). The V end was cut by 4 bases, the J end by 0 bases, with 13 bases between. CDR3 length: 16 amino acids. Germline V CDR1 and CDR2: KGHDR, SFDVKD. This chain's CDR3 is CATSDPQGSSTDTQYF. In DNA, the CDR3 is TGTGCCACCAGTGACCCGCAGGGGTCTAGCACAGATACGCAGTATTTT.

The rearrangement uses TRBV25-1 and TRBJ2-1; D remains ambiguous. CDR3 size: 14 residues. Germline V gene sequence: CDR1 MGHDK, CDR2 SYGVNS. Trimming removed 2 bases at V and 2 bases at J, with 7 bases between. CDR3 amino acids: CASSEDNTYNEQFF. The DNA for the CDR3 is TGTGCCAGCAGTGAAGACAATACCTACAATGAGCAGTTCTTC.

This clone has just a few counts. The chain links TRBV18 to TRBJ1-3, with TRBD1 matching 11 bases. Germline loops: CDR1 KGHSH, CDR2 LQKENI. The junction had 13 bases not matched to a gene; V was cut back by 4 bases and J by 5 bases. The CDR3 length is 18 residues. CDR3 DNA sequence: TGTGCCAGCTCACGGACGACCGCTGGACAGGGGGCCCGAAACACCATATATTTT. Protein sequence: CASSRTTAGQGARNTIYF.

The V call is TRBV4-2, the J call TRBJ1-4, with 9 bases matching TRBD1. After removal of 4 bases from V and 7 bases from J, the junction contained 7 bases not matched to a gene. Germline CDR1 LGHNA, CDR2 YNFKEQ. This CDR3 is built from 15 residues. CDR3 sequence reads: CASSRPGQGIEKLFF. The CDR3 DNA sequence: TGTGCCAGCAGCCGCCCGGGACAGGGAATTGAAAAACTGTTTTTT.

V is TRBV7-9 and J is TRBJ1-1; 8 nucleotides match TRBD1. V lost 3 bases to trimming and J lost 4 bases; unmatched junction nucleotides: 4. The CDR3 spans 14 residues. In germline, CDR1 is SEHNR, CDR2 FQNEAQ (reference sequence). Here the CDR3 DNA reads TGTGCCAGCAGCTTTATACAGGGGGGCACTGAAGCTTTCTTT. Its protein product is CASSFIQGGTEAFF.

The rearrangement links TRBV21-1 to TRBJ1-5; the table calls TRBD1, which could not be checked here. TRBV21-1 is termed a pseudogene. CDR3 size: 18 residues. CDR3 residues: CASSNPLSRDRGRQPQHF. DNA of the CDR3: TGTGCCAGCAGCAACCCATTATCCAGGGACAGGGGACGTCAGCCCCAGCATTTT.

The CDR3 region has the DNA TGTGCCAGCAGCTTGTCAGGGGACACTGAAGCTTTCTTT. Protein product: CASSLSGDTEAFF. The rearrangement uses TRBV5-6 and TRBJ1-1; D perhaps matches TRBD1 (6 bases). CDR3 size: 13 residues. The germline gives CDR1 SGHDT, CDR2 YYEEEE. The V end was cut by 1 base, the J end by 3 bases, with 7 bases between.

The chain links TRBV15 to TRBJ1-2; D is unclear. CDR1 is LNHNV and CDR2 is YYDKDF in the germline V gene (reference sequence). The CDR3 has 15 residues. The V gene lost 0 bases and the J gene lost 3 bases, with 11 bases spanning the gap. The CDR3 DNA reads TGTGCCACCAGCAGAGAGATCGGCGGGGACTATGGCTACACCTTC. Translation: CATSREIGGDYGYTF.

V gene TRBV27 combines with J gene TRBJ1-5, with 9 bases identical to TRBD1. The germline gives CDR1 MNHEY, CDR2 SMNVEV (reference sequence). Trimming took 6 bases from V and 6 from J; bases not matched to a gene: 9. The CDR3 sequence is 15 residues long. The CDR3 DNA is TGTGCCAGCAGAATGATAACAGGGGGCACTCAGCCCCAGCATTTT. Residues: CASRMITGGTQPQHF.

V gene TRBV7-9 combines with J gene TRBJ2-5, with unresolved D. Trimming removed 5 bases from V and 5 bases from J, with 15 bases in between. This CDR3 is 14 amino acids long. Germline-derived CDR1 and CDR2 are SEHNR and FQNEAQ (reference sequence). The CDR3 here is CASSRLPGRETQYF. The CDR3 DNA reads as TGTGCCAGCAGCCGACTGCCGGGTAGGGAGACCCAGTACTTC.

CDR3 in DNA: TGTGCCAGCAGTGAATATGGGGGGGGGAGTACTGAAGCTTTCTTT. Amino acid sequence: CASSEYGGGSTEAFF. The V call is TRBV25-1, the J call TRBJ1-1, with D maybe TRBD1 (5 bases). Germline CDR1 reads MGHDK; CDR2 reads SYGVNS. V was shortened by 0 bases and J by 5 bases, with 13 bases between the two germline ends. The CDR3 covers 15 residues.

The CDR3 protein is CASSYWPRANNSPLHF. DNA for the CDR3: TGTGCCAGCAGTTACTGGCCCAGGGCCAATAATTCACCCCTCCACTTT. The chain has TRBV6-6 and TRBJ1-6, with D perhaps TRBD1 (5 bases). The V end was cut by 1 base, the J end by 5 bases, with 12 bases between. CDR3 length equals 16 residues. Germline-derived CDR1 and CDR2 are MNHNY and SVGAGI (reference sequence).

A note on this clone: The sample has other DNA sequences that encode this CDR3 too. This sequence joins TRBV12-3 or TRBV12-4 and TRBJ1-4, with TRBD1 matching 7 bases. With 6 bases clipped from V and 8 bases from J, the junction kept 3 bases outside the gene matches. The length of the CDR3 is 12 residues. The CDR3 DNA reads TGTGCCAGCAGCAGACAGGGCGAAAAACTGTTTTTT. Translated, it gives CASSRQGEKLFF.

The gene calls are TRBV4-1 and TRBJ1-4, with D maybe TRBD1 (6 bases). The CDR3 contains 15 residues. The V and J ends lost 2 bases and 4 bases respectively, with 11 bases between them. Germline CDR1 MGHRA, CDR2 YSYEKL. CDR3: CASSQPDRINEKLFF. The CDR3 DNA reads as TGCGCCAGCAGCCAACCAGACAGGATTAATGAAAAACTGTTTTTT.

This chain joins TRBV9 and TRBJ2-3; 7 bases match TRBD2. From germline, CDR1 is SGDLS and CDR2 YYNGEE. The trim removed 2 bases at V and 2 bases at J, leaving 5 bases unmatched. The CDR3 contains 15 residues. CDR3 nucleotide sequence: TGTGCCAGCAGCGTTAGCGGGCGCGACACAGATACGCAGTATTTT. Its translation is CASSVSGRDTDTQYF.

The CDR3 coding sequence is TGTGCCAGCAGTGAACCGCCGAAAGGGACAGTCGTTTCACCCCTCCACTTT. This gives the protein CASSEPPKGTVVSPLHF. The chain is built from TRBV2 and TRBJ1-6; 7 bases map to TRBD1. Trimming at V came to 2 bases and at J to 9 bases, leaving 13 bases not matched to a gene. This CDR3 is built from 17 residues. Germline V lookup: CDR1 SNHLY, CDR2 FYNNEI.

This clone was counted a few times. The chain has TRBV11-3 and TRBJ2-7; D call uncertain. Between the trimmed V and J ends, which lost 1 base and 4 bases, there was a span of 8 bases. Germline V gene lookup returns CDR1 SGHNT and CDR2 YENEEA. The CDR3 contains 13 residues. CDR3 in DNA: TGTGCCAGCAGCTTAGCCCCTCAGTACGAGCAGTACTTC. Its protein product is CASSLAPQYEQYF.

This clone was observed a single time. The CDR3 region is CASSFGGRTGELFF. The CDR3 coding sequence is TGTGCCAGCAGCTTTGGGGGCAGGACCGGGGAGCTGTTTTTT. This chain links TRBV7-2 with TRBJ2-2, with D possibly TRBD1 on 6 matching bases. Looked up from germline, CDR1 is SGHTA and CDR2 is FQGNSA. V gave up 3 bases and J gave up 5 bases, with 10 bases separating them. The CDR3 is made up of 14 amino acids.

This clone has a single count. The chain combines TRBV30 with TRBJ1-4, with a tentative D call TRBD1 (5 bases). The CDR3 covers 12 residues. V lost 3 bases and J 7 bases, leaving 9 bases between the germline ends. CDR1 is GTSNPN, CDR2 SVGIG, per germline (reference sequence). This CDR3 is CAWRGVSEKLFF. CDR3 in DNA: TGTGCCTGGAGAGGGGTCAGTGAAAAACTGTTTTTT.

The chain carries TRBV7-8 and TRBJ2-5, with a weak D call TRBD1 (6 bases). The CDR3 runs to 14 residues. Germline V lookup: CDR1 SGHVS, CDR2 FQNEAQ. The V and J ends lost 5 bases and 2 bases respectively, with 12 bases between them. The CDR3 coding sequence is TGTGCCAGCAGCCCAACAGGGCCACAAGAGACCCAGTACTTC. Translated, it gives CASSPTGPQETQYF.

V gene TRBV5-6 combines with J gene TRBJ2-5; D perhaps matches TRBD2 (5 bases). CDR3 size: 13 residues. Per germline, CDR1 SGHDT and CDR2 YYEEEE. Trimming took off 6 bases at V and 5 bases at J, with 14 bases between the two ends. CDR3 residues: CASTRTGVETQYF. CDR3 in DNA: TGTGCCAGCACCCGAACCGGGGTGGAGACCCAGTACTTC.

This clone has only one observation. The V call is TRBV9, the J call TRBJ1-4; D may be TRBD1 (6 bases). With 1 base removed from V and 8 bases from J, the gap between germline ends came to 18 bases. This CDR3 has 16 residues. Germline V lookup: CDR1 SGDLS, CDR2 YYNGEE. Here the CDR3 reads CASSVSATGLGEKLFF. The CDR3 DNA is TGTGCCAGCAGCGTATCCGCTACAGGGTTGGGGGAAAAACTGTTTTTT.

DNA of the CDR3: TGTGCCAGCAGCTTAGTGGGACTTGGGGAGCTGTTTTTT. Its translation is CASSLVGLGELFF. The V and J genes are TRBV7-2 and TRBJ2-2; possible D gene TRBD2, 6 bases. CDR3 size: 13 residues. Trimming removed 1 base at V and 8 bases at J, with 8 bases between. In germline, CDR1 is SGHTA, CDR2 FQGNSA.